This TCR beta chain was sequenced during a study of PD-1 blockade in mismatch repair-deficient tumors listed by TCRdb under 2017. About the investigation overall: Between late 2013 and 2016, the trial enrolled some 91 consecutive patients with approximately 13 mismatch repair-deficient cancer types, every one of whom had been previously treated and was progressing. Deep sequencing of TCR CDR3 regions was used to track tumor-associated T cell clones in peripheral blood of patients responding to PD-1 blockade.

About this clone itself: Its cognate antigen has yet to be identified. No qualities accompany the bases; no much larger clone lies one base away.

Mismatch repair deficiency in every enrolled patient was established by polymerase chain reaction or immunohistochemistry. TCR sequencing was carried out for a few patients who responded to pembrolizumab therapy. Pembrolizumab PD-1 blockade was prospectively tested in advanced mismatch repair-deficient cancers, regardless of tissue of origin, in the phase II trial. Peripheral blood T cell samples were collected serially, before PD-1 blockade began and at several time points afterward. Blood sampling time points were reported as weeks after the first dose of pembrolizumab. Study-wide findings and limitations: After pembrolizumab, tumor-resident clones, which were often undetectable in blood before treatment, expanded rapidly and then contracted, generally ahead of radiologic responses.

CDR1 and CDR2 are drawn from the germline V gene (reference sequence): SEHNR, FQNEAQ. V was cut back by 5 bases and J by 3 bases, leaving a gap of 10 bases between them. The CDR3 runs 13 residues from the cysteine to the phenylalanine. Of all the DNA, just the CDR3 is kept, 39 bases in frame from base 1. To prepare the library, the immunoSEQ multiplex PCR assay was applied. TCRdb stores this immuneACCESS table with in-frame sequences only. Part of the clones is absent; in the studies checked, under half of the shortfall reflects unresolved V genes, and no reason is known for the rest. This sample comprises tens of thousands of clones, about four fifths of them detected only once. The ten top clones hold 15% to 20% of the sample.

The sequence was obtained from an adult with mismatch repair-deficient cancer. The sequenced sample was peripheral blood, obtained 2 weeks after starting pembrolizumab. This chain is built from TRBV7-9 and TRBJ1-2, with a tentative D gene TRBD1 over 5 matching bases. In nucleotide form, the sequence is TGTGCCAGCAGCCCCACAGGATACTATGGCTACACCTTC. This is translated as CASSPTGYYGYTF.